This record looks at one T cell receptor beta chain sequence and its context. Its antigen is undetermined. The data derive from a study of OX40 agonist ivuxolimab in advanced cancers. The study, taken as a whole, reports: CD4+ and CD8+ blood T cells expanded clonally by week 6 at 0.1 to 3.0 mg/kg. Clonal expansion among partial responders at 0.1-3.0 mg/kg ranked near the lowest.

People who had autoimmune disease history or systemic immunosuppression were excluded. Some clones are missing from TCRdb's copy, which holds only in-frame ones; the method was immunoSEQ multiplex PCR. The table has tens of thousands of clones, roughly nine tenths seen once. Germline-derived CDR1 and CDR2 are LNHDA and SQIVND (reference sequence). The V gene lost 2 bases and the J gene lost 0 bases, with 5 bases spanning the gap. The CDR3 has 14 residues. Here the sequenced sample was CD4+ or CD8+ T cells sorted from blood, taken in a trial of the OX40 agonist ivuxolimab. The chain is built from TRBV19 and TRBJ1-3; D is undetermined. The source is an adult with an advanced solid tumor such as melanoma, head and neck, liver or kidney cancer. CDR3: CASSISSSGNTIYF. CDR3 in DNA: TGTGCCAGTAGTATATCCAGCTCTGGAAACACCATATATTTT.